In this sample, the clone carrying this T cell receptor (beta chain) turned up a few times. Its target is unknown. V was trimmed by 2 bases and J by 4 bases, leaving 7 bases between them. Germline V gene sequence: CDR1 KGHDR, CDR2 SFDVKD. The CDR3 extends over 13 amino acids. TCRdb redid the calling of the 5' RACE reads with MiXCR, one entry per CDR3 protein. The table includes hundreds of thousands of distinct CDR3 sequences, roughly 7% detected once. This sample was taken from a study of identical twins. Points from the study as a whole: Sequences that were beta out-of-frame showed weaker excess twin sharing.

This sample was also put to use in a study of yellow fever vaccine responses in identical twins.

The material sequenced was memory (CD45RO+) T cells sorted from blood. V gene TRBV24-1 combines with J gene TRBJ1-2; D not resolved. The source of this sequence is a woman between 18 and 29 years old in good health. The DNA for the CDR3 is TGTGCCACCAGTGATTCAAACACCTATGGCTACACCTTC. The encoded protein is CATSDSNTYGYTF.